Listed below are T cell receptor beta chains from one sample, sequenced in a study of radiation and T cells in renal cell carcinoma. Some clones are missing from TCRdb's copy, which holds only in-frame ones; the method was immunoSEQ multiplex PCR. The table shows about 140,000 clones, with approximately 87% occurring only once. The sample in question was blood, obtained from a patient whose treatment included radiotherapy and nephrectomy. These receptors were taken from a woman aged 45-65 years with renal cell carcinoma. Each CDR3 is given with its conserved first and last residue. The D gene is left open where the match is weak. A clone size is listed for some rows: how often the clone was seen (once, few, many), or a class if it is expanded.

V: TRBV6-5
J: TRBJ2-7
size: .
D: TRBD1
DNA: TGTGCCAGCAGTTATACGACAGGGATTGACTCCTACGAGCAGTACTTC
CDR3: CASSYTTGIDSYEQYF

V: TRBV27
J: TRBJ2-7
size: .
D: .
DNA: TGTGCCAGCAGGGAGGGCATAAACACCTACGAGCAGTACTTC
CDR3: CASREGINTYEQYF

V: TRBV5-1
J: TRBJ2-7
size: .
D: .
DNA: TGCGCCAGCAGCAAAAACGACTACGAGCAGTACTTC
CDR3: CASSKNDYEQYF

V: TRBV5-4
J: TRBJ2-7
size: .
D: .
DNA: TGTGCCAGCAGCTTGGGGCCAGGACTTTCCTACGAGCAGTACTTC
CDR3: CASSLGPGLSYEQYF

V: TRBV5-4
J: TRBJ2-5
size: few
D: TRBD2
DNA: TGTGCCAGCAGCTTCCCTAGCGGGGCTGAGACCCAGTACTTC
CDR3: CASSFPSGAETQYF

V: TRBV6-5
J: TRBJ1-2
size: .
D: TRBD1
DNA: TGTGCCAGCAGTTCCCTTGACAGGGGAGGCTACACCTTC
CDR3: CASSSLDRGGYTF

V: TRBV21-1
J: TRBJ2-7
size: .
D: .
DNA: TGTGCCAGCAGCAAAGGGGACCGGGCCTACGAGCAGTACTTC
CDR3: CASSKGDRAYEQYF

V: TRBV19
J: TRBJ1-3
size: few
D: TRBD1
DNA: TGTGCCAGTAGTGTAAGGGACAGCTCTGGAAACACCATATATTTT
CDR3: CASSVRDSSGNTIYF

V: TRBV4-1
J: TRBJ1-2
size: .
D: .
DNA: TGCGCCAGCAGCCGGATTGGACAGACTCCAGGCTACACCTTC
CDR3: CASSRIGQTPGYTF

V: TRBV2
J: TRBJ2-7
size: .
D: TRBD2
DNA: TGTGCCAGCAGGAATGCGGGACTAGCGGGAGGAAAAACCTACGAGCAGTACTTC
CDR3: CASRNAGLAGGKTYEQYF

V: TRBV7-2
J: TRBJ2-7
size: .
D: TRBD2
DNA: TGTGCCAGCAGACCCGCGGGGGGGATGGGAACCTACGAGCAGTACTTC
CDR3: CASRPAGGMGTYEQYF

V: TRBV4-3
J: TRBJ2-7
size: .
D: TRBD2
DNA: TGCGCCAGCAGCCAAGGGCTAGCGGGGTCCTACGAGCAGTACTTC
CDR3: CASSQGLAGSYEQYF

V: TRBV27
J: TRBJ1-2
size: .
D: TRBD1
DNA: TGTGCCAGCAGTTATCAACAGGGGGGCGGCTACACCTTC
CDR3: CASSYQQGGGYTF

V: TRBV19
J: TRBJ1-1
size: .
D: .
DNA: TGTGCCAGGATGGGCCAGAACACTGAAGCTTTCTTT
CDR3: CARMGQNTEAFF

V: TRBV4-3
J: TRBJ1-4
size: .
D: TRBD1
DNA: TGCGCCAGCAGCCAAGTTTTGTCACAGGGGGCAACTAATGAAAAACTGTTTTTT
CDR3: CASSQVLSQGATNEKLFF

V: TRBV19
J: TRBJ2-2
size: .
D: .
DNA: TGTGCCAGTCACCTAGGCGGGCGCGTCACCGGGGAGCTGTTTTTT
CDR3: CASHLGGRVTGELFF

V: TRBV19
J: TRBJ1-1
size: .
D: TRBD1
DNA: TGTGCCAGCAGGGACAGGGGAGGGTCCACTGAAGCTTTCTTT
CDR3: CASRDRGGSTEAFF

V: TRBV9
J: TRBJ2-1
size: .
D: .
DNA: TGTGCCAGCGGGCTAGCGTCCTACAATGAGCAGTTCTTC
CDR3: CASGLASYNEQFF

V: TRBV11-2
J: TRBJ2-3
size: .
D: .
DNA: TGTGCCAGCAGCCGGTCGGGGGCGGCAGATACGCAGTATTTT
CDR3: CASSRSGAADTQYF

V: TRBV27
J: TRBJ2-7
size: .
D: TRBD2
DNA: TGTGCCAGCAGTCTACTAGCGGGAGTTCGCCACGAGCAGTACTTC
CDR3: CASSLLAGVRHEQYF

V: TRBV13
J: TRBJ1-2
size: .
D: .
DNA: TGTGCCAGCAGCGAAAGTAACTATGGCTACACCTTC
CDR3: CASSESNYGYTF